These 28 T cell receptor beta chains originate from one sample sequenced in a study of metastatic and nonmetastatic thyroid tumors. TCRdb re-called the PCR reads with MiXCR. The sample has some 17,000 clones, approximately 20% seen once. Patients were all untreated before their thyroid surgery. Specimen: adjacent normal tissue. The receptors originated from a female donor with papillary thyroid cancer or a benign thyroid nodule (not recorded which). Some clones in this sample may be carry-over from other donors' samples.

This clone is deemed medium-sized. V and J are TRBV12-3 or TRBV12-4 and TRBJ2-1; 7 positions match TRBD2. Unmatched junction bases numbered 8, after V lost 3 bases and J lost 9 bases. CDR3 length: 14 amino acids. This CDR3 reads CASSLGGSVGEQFF. The DNA of the CDR3 is TGTGCCAGCAGTTTGGGCGGGAGCGTTGGTGAGCAGTTCTTC.

A note on this clone: Given the absence of the conserved phenylalanine or tryptophan at the CDR3 end, a read error is likely. Because the CDR3's place on the DNA is in doubt, the DNA is left out and the CDR3 is given as listed by TCRdb. CDR3 protein: CASSLPTWT. The chain links TRBV7-7 to TRBJ2-4; the DNA was not used to check the table's D call, TRBD2. Germline CDR1 reads SSHAT; CDR2 reads FNYEAQ (reference sequence). The CDR3 numbers 9 amino acids, ends counted.

This clone came up many times. The J gene is TRBJ2-7, the V gene TRBV29-1, with 8 bases lining up with TRBD1. V dropped 7 bases and J dropped 5; count of bases not matched to a gene: 13. This CDR3 has 14 residues. Germline V gene sequence: CDR1 SQVTM, CDR2 ANQGSEA. CDR3 amino acids: CSAGGRQGNDEQYF. CDR3 DNA: TGCAGCGCCGGAGGGAGACAGGGGAACGACGAGCAGTACTTC.

A word on this clone: A read error may account for a junction end that differs from germline. V usage is TRBV5-1 and J usage is TRBJ2-1, with 7 bases fitting TRBD2. The CDR3 length is 15 residues. In germline, CDR1 is SGHRS, CDR2 YFSETQ. The CDR3 loop reads CASSHGLGRANEQSF. The CDR3 DNA reads TGCGCCAGCAGCCATGGACTAGGAAGGGCCAATGAGCAGTCCTTC.

The chain couples TRBV12-3 or TRBV12-4 to TRBJ2-3, with TRBD2 identical over 15 bases. The CDR3 extends over 17 amino acids. The ends lost 3 bases at V and 2 bases at J; junction bases unmatched: 3. Here the CDR3 reads CASSFRTSGRATDTQYF. The DNA for the CDR3 is TGTGCCAGCAGTTTCCGGACTAGCGGGAGGGCCACAGATACGCAGTATTTT.

This clone occurred many times. The CDR3 protein is CASSLGTSGRVEQFF. The CDR3 nucleotides read TGTGCCAGCAGCTTAGGGACTAGCGGGAGGGTTGAGCAGTTCTTC. The chain employs TRBV7-9 and TRBJ2-1, with TRBD2 matching 15 bases. This CDR3 has 15 residues. CDR1 is SEHNR and CDR2 is FQNEAQ in the germline V gene (reference sequence). J was trimmed by 9 bases and V by 1 base; bases with no gene match: 1.

The genes are TRBV12-1 and TRBJ2-3; TRBD1, as called in the table, went unchecked against the DNA. TRBV12-1 is given as a pseudogene. The length of the CDR3 is 18 residues. The CDR3 spells CASSFTGPRAGPTDTQYF. The CDR3, as DNA: TGTGCCAGCAGCTTTACAGGTCCTCGGGCGGGACCCACAGATACGCAGTATTTT.

In regard to this clone: A much more abundant neighbour one base away suggests this may be a read error. Other DNA sequences in this specimen translate into the identical CDR3. V and J are TRBV9 and TRBJ2-3, with unresolved D. This CDR3 spans 13 amino acids. Trimming removed 0 bases from V and 3 bases from J, with 5 bases in between. The V gene's germline CDR1 is SGDLS and CDR2 YYNGEE. CDR3 protein: CASSVAVTDTQYF. Here the CDR3 DNA reads TGTGCCAGCAGCGTAGCTGTAACAGATACGCAGTATTTT.

Turning to this clone: One end of the junction is discordant with germline, which a read error may explain. The CDR3 DNA sequence: TGCACCAGCAGCTTGGCCGGTACTAGCGGGATCACAGATACGCAGTATTTT. Protein product: CTSSLAGTSGITDTQYF. The gene calls are TRBV5-1 and TRBJ2-3; TRBD2 agrees at 10 bases. The CDR3 length is 17 residues. Germline CDR1 SGHRS, CDR2 YFSETQ.

This clone was seen repeatedly, ten times or more. A much larger clone sits a single nucleotide away, making a read error possible. Other DNA sequences of this sample code for an identical CDR3. The genes are TRBV12-3 or TRBV12-4 and TRBJ2-7; D remains ambiguous. The CDR3 has 15 residues. DNA of the CDR3: TGTGCCAGCAGCTTAGGGATGGGCAGAGCCTACGAGCAGTACTTC. Its translation: CASSLGMGRAYEQYF.

By its share, this clone is medium-sized. This sequence joins TRBV10-3 and TRBJ2-5; 8 bases align to TRBD1. V was pared by 3 bases and J by 0 bases, with 3 bases of the junction left unmatched. Germline loops: CDR1 ENHRY, CDR2 SYGVKD. CDR3 size: 15 residues. The CDR3 bases are TGTGCCATCAGTGAACCGGACAGGGACCAAGAGACCCAGTACTTC. As protein: CAISEPDRDQETQYF.

Note on this clone: Its ends do not fully match the called genes, so a read error is possible. The V call is TRBV5-5, the J call TRBJ2-7; 9 positions match TRBD1. The germline V gene has CDR1 SGHKS and CDR2 YYEKEE (reference sequence). The CDR3 runs to 15 residues. Here the CDR3 DNA reads TGTGCCAGCATCTCTACAGGGGGCCCCTCCTACGAGCAGTATTTC. Translated: CASISTGGPSYEQYF. Based on the CDR3 plus reference TRBV5-5 and TRBJ2-7, the full variable domain is DAGVTQSPTHLIKTRGQQVTLRCSPISGHKSVSWYQQVLGQGPQFIFQYYEKEERGRGNFPDRFSARQFPNYSSELNVNALLLGDSALYLCASISTGGPSYEQYFGPGTRLTVT.

This sequence joins TRBV5-1 and TRBJ2-1; TRBD2 agrees at 7 bases. The CDR3 is 17 amino acids. V shed 1 base and J 5 bases; nucleotides not matched to a gene: 12. Looked up from germline, CDR1 is SGHRS and CDR2 is YFSETQ. The CDR3 nucleotides read TGCGCCAGCAGCTTGCTTGGCGGGGGAACCTTCGACAATGAGCAGTTCTTC. This codes for CASSLLGGGTFDNEQFF.

The rearrangement uses TRBV20-1 and TRBJ1-3, with a possible D match to TRBD1 (5 bases). From germline, CDR1 is DFQATT and CDR2 SNEGSKA (reference sequence). V was shortened by 3 bases and J by 7 bases, with 13 bases between the two germline ends. The CDR3 extends over 13 amino acids. The CDR3 nucleotides are TGCAGTGCTAGGCAGGGCCGGTTTAACACCATATATTTT. This gives the protein CSARQGRFNTIYF.

This clone was seen a few times. The chain joins TRBV28 to TRBJ2-7; TRBD2 might be the D (5 bases). This CDR3 region has 13 residues. The germline CDR1 and CDR2 sequences are MDHEN and SYDVKM. Trimming left V 6 bases short and J 4 bases short, with 13 bases between. In DNA form, the CDR3 reads TGTGCCAGCAGACCAGGACGGGATTACGAGCAGTACTTC. Translating it yields CASRPGRDYEQYF.

This clone was seen at least ten times. V gene TRBV7-2 combines with J gene TRBJ2-1; no reliable D call. This CDR3 comprises 14 residues. V gave up 0 bases and J gave up 5 bases, with 8 bases separating them. CDR1 is SGHTA, CDR2 FQGNSA, per germline. CDR3 in DNA: TGTGCCAGCAGCTTAGCGACTTTTAACAATGAGCAGTTCTTC. It codes for CASSLATFNNEQFF. Full variable domain (rest looked up from reference TRBV7-2 and TRBJ2-1): GAGVSQSPSNKVTEKGKDVELRCDPISGHTALYWYRQSLGQGLEFLIYFQGNSAPDKSGLPSDRFSAERTGGSVSTLTIQRTQQEDSAVYLCASSLATFNNEQFFGPGTRLTVL.

This clone was detected a few times. The genes are TRBV27 and TRBJ1-5; TRBD1 matches at 8 bases. J gave up 7 bases and V 7 bases, and 12 bases lay outside the gene matches. The CDR3 is 15 amino acids. The V gene's germline CDR1 is MNHEY and CDR2 SMNVEV (reference sequence). CDR3 DNA sequence: TGTGCCAGCATCCGCGACAGGGGCTCCGGACAGCCCCAGCATTTT. Its translation: CASIRDRGSGQPQHF.

As regards this clone: The junction departs from germline at one end; a sequencing error may be responsible. The chain combines TRBV9 with TRBJ2-4; possible D gene TRBD1, 6 bases. Germline CDR1 reads SGDLS; CDR2 reads YYNGEE. The CDR3 has 14 amino acids. CDR3 DNA: TGTGCCAGCAGCGGCGGACAGAGGACATATACGCGGTATTTT. The encoded protein is CASSGGQRTYTRYF.

This clone was observed many times. This chain uses TRBV4-2 with TRBJ2-7, with D possibly TRBD1 on 9 matching bases. Deletions cut 4 bases from V and 3 bases from J, with 31 bases between. The germline gives CDR1 LGHNA, CDR2 YNFKEQ. The CDR3 loop spans 20 amino acids. In DNA, the CDR3 is TGTGCCAGCAGCCCTAACAGGGGGCAAGACCTAGCGGGTCACCACTACGAGCAGTACTTC. Its translation is CASSPNRGQDLAGHHYEQYF.

The sample holds many counts of this clone. The same CDR3 can be traced to other DNA sequences in this sample. V usage is TRBV29-1 and J usage is TRBJ2-3; 8 bases match TRBD2. Per the germline V gene, CDR1 is SQVTM and CDR2 is ANQGSEA. This CDR3 spans 16 amino acids. The junction had 16 bases not matched to a gene; V was cut back by 4 bases and J by 7 bases. In DNA form, the CDR3 reads TGCAGCGTTGCGGGGGGGGGCGGGACGGCCCTTTATACGCAGTATTTT. Protein: CSVAGGGGTALYTQYF.

This clone was counted many times. This sequence joins TRBV5-6 and TRBJ1-3; D is undetermined. Per germline, CDR1 SGHDT and CDR2 YYEEEE. The CDR3 is 14 amino acids. Trimming removed 4 bases from V and 2 bases from J, with 10 bases in between. The CDR3 DNA is TGTGCCAGCAGCCGGAGGGCAGCTGGAAACACCATATATTTT. This encodes CASSRRAAGNTIYF.

At least ten counts were recorded for this clone. This CDR3 reads CSVLSGRGSYNEQFF. Written as DNA, the CDR3 is TGCAGCGTACTTAGCGGGAGGGGCTCCTACAATGAGCAGTTCTTC. The chain is built from TRBV29-1 and TRBJ2-1; the match to TRBD2 covers 11 bases. The CDR3 is made up of 15 amino acids. CDR1 is SQVTM and CDR2 is ANQGSEA in the germline V gene. Trimming took 6 bases from V and 0 from J; bases not matched to a gene: 4.

This clone counts as medium-sized (0.01 to 0.1%). The chain carries TRBV10-3 and TRBJ2-2, with D perhaps matching TRBD1 (6 bases). Germline V gene lookup returns CDR1 ENHRY and CDR2 SYGVKD. This CDR3 comprises 16 residues. V lost 0 bases to trimming and J lost 2 bases, with 10 bases between them. As DNA, the CDR3 is TGTGCCATCAGTGAGTCGCAGGGGTTAAACACCGGGGAGCTGTTTTTT. Residues: CAISESQGLNTGELFF.

This clone was counted at least ten times. J is TRBJ2-1 and V is TRBV20-1; 9 bases match TRBD2. The ends lost 3 bases at V and 7 bases at J; junction bases unmatched: 4. From germline, CDR1 is DFQATT and CDR2 SNEGSKA (reference sequence). The CDR3 has 13 amino acids. The CDR3, as DNA: TGCAGTGCTAGGAGGCTAGCGGGGAATGAGCAGTTCTTC. Translation: CSARRLAGNEQFF.

By its share, this clone is medium-sized. The chain links TRBV6-1 to TRBJ2-7; 8 bases are a match to TRBD2. V was clipped by 5 bases and J by 3 bases; unmatched bases: 3. From germline, CDR1 is MNHNS and CDR2 SASEGT. This CDR3 has 13 residues. The CDR3 DNA reads as TGTGCCAGCAGTTTTAGCGGGAACTACGAGCAGTACTTC. Encoded protein: CASSFSGNYEQYF.

Only a few counts were recorded for this clone. The genes are TRBV2 and TRBJ1-4; tentatively, D is TRBD1 (5 bases). This CDR3 is 15 amino acids long. V shed 5 bases and J shed 11 bases, with 21 bases lying between them. CDR1 and CDR2 from the germline V gene are SNHLY and FYNNEI. The CDR3 DNA reads as TGTGCCAGCAGTAACCGGGACCGCGTACCCTGCAAACTGTTTTTT. Protein sequence: CASSNRDRVPCKLFF.

A word on this clone: Since a much larger clone is just one base distant, this may be a read error. The chain has TRBV7-9 and TRBJ2-4; 11 bases are shared with TRBD2. Looked up from germline, CDR1 is SEHNR and CDR2 is FQNEAQ (reference sequence). The CDR3 contains 15 residues. The CDR3 is CASILEGLAVNIQYF. CDR3 sequence (DNA): TGTGCCAGCATCTTAGAGGGACTAGCGGTGAACATTCAGTACTTC.

The chain joins TRBV20-1 to TRBJ2-3; D might be TRBD2 (5 bases). The CDR3 length is 15 residues. V was shortened by 5 bases and J by 1 base, with 16 bases between the two germline ends. Germline loops: CDR1 DFQATT, CDR2 SNEGSKA (reference sequence). CDR3 protein: CSAPPVERGTDTQYF. CDR3 nucleotide sequence: TGCAGTGCTCCCCCAGTTGAGAGGGGCACAGATACGCAGTATTTT.